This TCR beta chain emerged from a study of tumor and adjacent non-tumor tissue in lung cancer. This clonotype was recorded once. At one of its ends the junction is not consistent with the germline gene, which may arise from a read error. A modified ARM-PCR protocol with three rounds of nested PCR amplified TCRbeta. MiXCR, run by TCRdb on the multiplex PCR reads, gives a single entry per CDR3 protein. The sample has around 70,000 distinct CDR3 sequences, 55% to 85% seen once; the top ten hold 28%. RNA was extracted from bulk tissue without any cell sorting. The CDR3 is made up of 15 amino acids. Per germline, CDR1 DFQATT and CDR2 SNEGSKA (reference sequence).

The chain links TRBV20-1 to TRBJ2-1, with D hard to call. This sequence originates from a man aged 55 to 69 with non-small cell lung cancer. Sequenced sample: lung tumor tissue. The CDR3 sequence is CSAYHEESSCNEQFF. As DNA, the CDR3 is TGTAGTGCTTACCACGAAGAAAGCTCCTGCAATGAGCAGTTCTTC.